This T cell receptor (beta chain) was retrieved from a study of spatial heterogeneity in lung cancer. Study outcomes and limitations: Mutation tallies in tumors tracked expanded intratumoral alpha and beta TCR counts.

Time point in this sample: sample taken at primary tumor resection. TCRdb itself ran the 5' RACE reads through MiXCR, one entry per CDR3 protein. The data contain about 11,000 distinct CDR3 sequences, roughly 5% of them seen just once; the ten biggest clones take up over 10%. This clonotype was observed many times. Its specificity is not known. Trimming removed 8 bases from V and 4 bases from J, with 11 bases in between. Per germline, CDR1 MGHDK and CDR2 SYGVNS. The CDR3 consists of 12 residues. The sequence was collected from a male donor with early-stage non-small cell lung cancer. V usage is TRBV25-1 and J usage is TRBJ2-5; perhaps TRBD1 as D (6 bases). This specimen consisted of lung tumor tissue, obtained at surgery. CDR3 coding DNA: TGTGCCAGCTCCAGGGGCGTAGAGACCCAGTACTTC. Amino acids: CASSRGVETQYF.